The clone carrying this T cell receptor beta chain was recorded a few times. Its cognate antigen is unknown. Unique molecular identifiers were built into the TCRbeta library. TCRdb reprocessed the PCR reads with MiXCR, giving one entry per CDR3 protein. The sample lists 440,000 or so distinct CDR3 sequences; 43% were seen once. The sample belongs to a study of T-cell reconstitution after alpha-beta-depleted transplantation in children. General study findings and limits: Expanded clones from the graft, numbering several hundred, reportedly supplied alpha-beta T cells about two months after transplant.

The ends were cut back, 2 bases at V and 10 bases at J, with 21 bases in the middle. Germline CDR1 and CDR2: SGHTA and FQGNSA. The CDR3 has 17 residues. This specimen consisted of PBMCs, obtained before TCRalphabeta/CD19-depleted stem cell transplant. The receptor was derived from a girl aged 2 to 9 with aplastic anemia, due to receive a stem cell transplant. V is TRBV7-2 and J is TRBJ1-6; tentative D call: TRBD1 (5 bases). CDR3 in amino acids: CASSLFPGRERKSPLHF. The CDR3 coding sequence is TGTGCCAGCAGCTTATTTCCGGGACGCGAGAGGAAGTCACCCCTCCACTTT.